This T cell receptor (beta chain) comes out of a study of T-cell memory formation after mild COVID-19. Study information: For the most part, TCR clusters were specific to one donor. Findings of the study overall: That cross-reactive memory joined was suggested by some responding clones appearing in pre-infection memory. The study found balanced CD4/CD8 in clones contracting day 15 to 85 and a CD4+ lean in later expanders.

Details on this clonotype: Its antigen is unidentified.

With constant-segment primers, 5'RACE yielded cDNA libraries of TCR alpha and TCR beta that carried sample barcodes and UMIs. TCRdb re-derived calls from the 5' RACE reads in MiXCR, one entry per CDR3 protein. This repertoire shows 300,000 to 400,000 distinct CDR3 sequences, approximately 14% found once; its top ten account for around 21%. This sequence originates from a young man who had mild COVID-19 (a few samples of this study predate the infection). Cell type and time point are not known. The specimen was PBMCs or a T cell subset sorted from them (not recorded which).

As DNA, the CDR3 is TGCAGTGCTAGAGACCCCGGCAGGGGTGGCACTGAAGCTTTCTTT. Its translation: CSARDPGRGGTEAFF. The rearrangement links TRBV20-1 to TRBJ1-1; tentatively, D is TRBD1 (6 bases). The CDR3 is 15 amino acids. Trimming removed 0 bases from V and 4 bases from J, with 15 bases in between. Germline CDR1 DFQATT, CDR2 SNEGSKA (reference sequence).